The T cell receptor (beta chain) under discussion was sequenced for a study of cytomegalovirus exposure and HLA in healthy donors. Study-wide findings and caveats: Rare TCR sequences dominated, though some public TCRs recurred in many donors.

PCR used 60 Vbeta primers and 13 Jbeta primers. Some clones are missing from TCRdb's copy, which holds only in-frame ones; the method was immunoSEQ multiplex PCR. The repertoire table contains 55,000 to 65,000 clones. About this clone itself: What it binds is unknown.

Germline V CDR1 and CDR2: MNHNS, SASEGT. The ends were cut back, 4 bases at V and 2 bases at J, with 9 bases in the middle. The CDR3 is made up of 14 amino acids. Source material: PBMCs. The receptor's source is a woman younger than 30 in good health and CMV-seronegative. The J gene is TRBJ1-5, the V gene TRBV6-1, with D unclear. Written as DNA, the CDR3 is TGTGCCAGCAGTGCCCAAGGAGGCAATCAGCCCCAGCATTTT. This sequence encodes CASSAQGGNQPQHF.